The T cell receptor beta chain described here comes from a study of lymphopenia after photon versus proton radiotherapy. General observations from the study: Survival link was tested only in deceased patients; proton benefit remains a possibility. Relative stability marked proton patients; photon patients lost diversity and naive cells.

The method was immunoSEQ multiplex PCR; TCRdb's version includes in-frame clones alone and lacks a portion of them. The sample contains about 70,000 clones, roughly 90% of which appear only once. Worth noting for this clone: Its antigen is unidentified.

The CDR3 consists of 16 residues. Looked up from germline, CDR1 is SGHDT and CDR2 is YYEEEE. Trimming took 3 bases from V and 3 from J; bases not matched to a gene: 9. V is TRBV5-6 and J is TRBJ1-5; 7 bases line up with TRBD1. The specimen was peripheral blood, collected from a patient treated with photon-based radiotherapy. This receptor was obtained from a woman in her thirties or forties with cholangiocarcinoma. CDR3 nucleotides: TGTGCCAGCAGCTCCCAGGGGGGGGGACCCAATCAGCCCCAGCATTTT. It codes for CASSSQGGGPNQPQHF. The variable domain in full, with the rest retrieved from reference TRBV5-6 and TRBJ1-5, is DAGVTQSPTHLIKTRGQQVTLRCSPKSGHDTVSWYQQALGQGPQFIFQYYEEEERQRGNFPDRFSGHQFPNYSSELNVNALLLGDSALYLCASSSQGGGPNQPQHFGDGTRLSIL.